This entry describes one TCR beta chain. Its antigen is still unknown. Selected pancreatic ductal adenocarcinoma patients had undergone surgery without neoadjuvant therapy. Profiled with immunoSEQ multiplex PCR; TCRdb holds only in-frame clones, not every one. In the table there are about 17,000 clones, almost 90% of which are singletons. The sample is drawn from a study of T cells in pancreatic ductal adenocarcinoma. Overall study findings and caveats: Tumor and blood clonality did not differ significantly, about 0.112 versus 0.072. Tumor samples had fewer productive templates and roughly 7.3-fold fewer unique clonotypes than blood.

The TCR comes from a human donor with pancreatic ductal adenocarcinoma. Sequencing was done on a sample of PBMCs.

This CDR3 is CASSTGGNTEAFF. For the CDR3, the DNA is TGTGCCAGTAGTACAGGGGGGAACACTGAAGCTTTCTTT. The J gene is TRBJ1-1, the V gene TRBV19; 7 nucleotides match TRBD1. Per the germline V gene, CDR1 is LNHDA and CDR2 is SQIVND (reference sequence). The CDR3 sequence is 13 residues long. V gave up 4 bases and J gave up 1 base; unmatched junction bases: 0.